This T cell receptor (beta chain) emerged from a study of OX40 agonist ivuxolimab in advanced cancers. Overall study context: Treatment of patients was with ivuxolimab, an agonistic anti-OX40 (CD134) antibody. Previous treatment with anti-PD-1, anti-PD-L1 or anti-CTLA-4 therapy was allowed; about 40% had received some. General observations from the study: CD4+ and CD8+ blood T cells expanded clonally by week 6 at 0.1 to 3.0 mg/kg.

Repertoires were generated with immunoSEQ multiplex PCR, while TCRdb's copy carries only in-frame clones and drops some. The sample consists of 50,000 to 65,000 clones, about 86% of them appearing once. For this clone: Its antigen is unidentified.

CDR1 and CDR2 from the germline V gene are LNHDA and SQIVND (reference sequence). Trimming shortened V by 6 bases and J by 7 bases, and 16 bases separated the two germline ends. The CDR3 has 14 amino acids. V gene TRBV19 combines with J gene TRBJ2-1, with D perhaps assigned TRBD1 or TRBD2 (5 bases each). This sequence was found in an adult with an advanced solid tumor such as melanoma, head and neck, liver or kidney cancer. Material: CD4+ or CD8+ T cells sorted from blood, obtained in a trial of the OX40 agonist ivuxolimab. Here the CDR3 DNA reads TGTGCCAGTAGCCAAGGCGTCAGGGAGAATGAGCAGTTCTTC. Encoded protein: CASSQGVRENEQFF.